The 27 T cell receptor beta chains below come from one sample, sequenced in a study of blood T cells in healthy people across ages. Through a sample-barcoded 5' primer and a J-beta primer mix, a second PCR was run for roughly 7 to 12 cycles. Via MiXCR, TCRdb re-called the 5' RACE reads, giving one row per CDR3 protein. The profile shows about 760,000 distinct CDR3 sequences, around 25% of them singletons. This same sample was also taken into another study, of T cells of mothers and their children.

The source material was blood. The receptors were gathered from a boy aged 10-17 years in good health.

The V call is TRBV4-3, the J call TRBJ2-1; D possibly corresponds to TRBD1 (7 bases). V dropped 4 bases and J dropped 10 bases, with 17 bases sitting between them. The CDR3 sequence is 14 residues long. Per the germline V gene, CDR1 is LGHNA and CDR2 is YSLEER. The CDR3, as DNA: TGCGCCAGCAGCCCCAGGGGGGTACTCCACGAGCAGTTCTTC. Its protein is CASSPRGVLHEQFF.

The V gene is TRBV3-1, the J gene TRBJ2-5; D is unclear. The DNA end lines up better with TRBJ2-1; the J call may be wrong. CDR1 and CDR2 from the germline V gene are LGHDT and YNNKEL (reference sequence). The CDR3 runs 14 residues. CDR3 DNA: TGTGCCAGCAGCCAAGAAACACCTTACAATGAGCAGTTCTTC. It yields the protein CASSQETPYNEQFF.

V usage is TRBV7-8 and J usage is TRBJ1-1; D remains unclear. This CDR3 is built from 13 residues. Germline CDR1 reads SGHVS; CDR2 reads FQNEAQ. Trimming took 4 bases from V and 1 from J, leaving 7 bases between them. DNA of the CDR3: TGTGCCAGCAGCTCGTACTCGAACACTGAAGCTTTCTTT. Translating it yields CASSSYSNTEAFF.

The chain has TRBV20-1 and TRBJ1-1; D gene ambiguous. The CDR3 has 13 amino acids. Per germline, CDR1 DFQATT and CDR2 SNEGSKA (reference sequence). Trimming pared 3 bases from V and 1 base from J, leaving 9 bases between. CDR3 in DNA: TGCAGTGCTAGGGTAAACTGGAACACTGAAGCTTTCTTT. This gives the protein CSARVNWNTEAFF.

There are a few counts of this clonotype. The chain is built from TRBV20-1 and TRBJ1-1; a possible D gene is TRBD1 (5 bases). Germline V gene lookup returns CDR1 DFQATT and CDR2 SNEGSKA (reference sequence). The CDR3 has 13 residues. V was cut by 4 bases and J by 1 base, with 10 bases left in between. The CDR3 DNA sequence: TGCAGTGCTATGCAGGGAGGGAACACTGAAGCTTTCTTT. Translated, it gives CSAMQGGNTEAFF.

The chain couples TRBV7-9 to TRBJ2-7, with 10 bases fitting TRBD1. There are 16 residues in the CDR3. Germline V lookup: CDR1 SEHNR, CDR2 FQNEAQ (reference sequence). The trim removed 5 bases at V and 2 bases at J, leaving 9 bases unmatched. CDR3 nucleotide sequence: TGTGCCAGCAGCCTGGGACAGGGGTCGGTGGCCTACGAGCAGTACTTC. Translation: CASSLGQGSVAYEQYF.

This chain links TRBV29-1 with TRBJ1-2; maybe TRBD1 (5 bases). V was trimmed by 6 bases and J by 4 bases, leaving 18 bases between them. The CDR3 is 14 residues long. Germline CDR1 SQVTM, CDR2 ANQGSEA. This chain's CDR3 is CSVLSGDPVYGYTF. DNA of the CDR3: TGCAGCGTACTATCCGGGGACCCCGTCTATGGCTACACCTTC.

Many counts were recorded for this clonotype. At one of its ends the junction is not consistent with the germline gene, which may arise from a read error. The chain recombines TRBV4-1 with TRBJ2-7; 7 bases are shared with TRBD1. Germline assignment: CDR1 MGHRA and CDR2 YSYEKL. The CDR3 is 14 residues long. The CDR3 here is CASSQGQGAYEQYF. The CDR3 DNA reads TGTGCCAGCAGCCAAGGGCAGGGGGCCTACGAGCAGTACTTC.

V and J are TRBV9 and TRBJ2-7, with TRBD1 matching 8 bases. With 0 bases clipped from V and 2 bases from J, the junction kept 4 bases outside the gene matches. CDR3 length: 15 amino acids. Germline CDR1 and CDR2: SGDLS and YYNGEE. The CDR3 spells CASSVGQGAAYEQYF. In nucleotides, the CDR3 is TGTGCCAGCAGCGTAGGGCAGGGGGCCGCCTACGAGCAGTACTTC.

This clonotype showed up just a few times. DNA for the CDR3: TGTGCCAGCAGGCTCACAGGGGGCAGTGAGCAGTACTTC. Encoded protein: CASRLTGGSEQYF. The J gene is TRBJ2-5, the V gene TRBV6-5; TRBD1 agrees at 9 bases. Germline CDR1 is MNHEY and CDR2 is SVGAGI. With 6 bases clipped from V and 11 bases from J, the junction kept 10 bases outside the gene matches. The CDR3 runs to 13 residues.

This clonotype was observed a handful of times. The chain recombines TRBV5-1 with TRBJ2-4; no reliable D call. Germline CDR1 is SGHRS and CDR2 is YFSETQ. The CDR3 is 15 residues long. V was shortened by 0 bases and J by 0 bases, with 7 bases between the two germline ends. CDR3: CASSLGSGAKNIQYF. The CDR3, as DNA: TGCGCCAGCAGCTTGGGTAGTGGAGCCAAAAACATTCAGTACTTC.

Here the CDR3 reads CASTLAGVVGELFF. The CDR3 DNA follows: TGTGCCAGCACACTAGCGGGAGTGGTCGGGGAGCTGTTTTTT. The rearrangement uses TRBV3-1 and TRBJ2-2; TRBD2 matches at 11 bases. V lost 7 bases to trimming and J lost 7 bases; unmatched junction nucleotides: 5. The length of the CDR3 is 14 residues. CDR1 and CDR2 (germline): LGHDT, YNNKEL (reference sequence). Looking up the rest from reference TRBV3-1 and TRBJ2-2 gives the full variable domain: DTAVSQTPKYLVTQMGNDKSIKCEQNLGHDTMYWYKQDSKKFLKIMFSYNNKELIINETVPNRFSPKSPDKAHLNLHINSLELGDSAVYFCASTLAGVVGELFFGEGSRLTVL.

The sample holds a few counts of this clonotype. This chain joins TRBV4-1 and TRBJ1-2; D unclear. V lost 0 bases and J 4 bases, leaving 15 bases between the germline ends. Germline CDR1 is MGHRA and CDR2 is YSYEKL. CDR3 length equals 16 residues. Here the CDR3 DNA reads TGCGCCAGCAGCCAAGATCACCGGACGGACCCCTATGGCTACACCTTC. It encodes CASSQDHRTDPYGYTF.

The chain employs TRBV10-3 and TRBJ2-5, with TRBD1 identical over 8 bases. Germline V gene data show CDR1 as ENHRY and CDR2 as SYGVKD. This CDR3 is 13 amino acids long. Losses at the gene ends were 10 bases for V and 5 bases for J; bases not matched to a gene: 9. CDR3 sequence: CATATGEIETQYF. DNA of the CDR3: TGTGCCACCGCGACAGGGGAGATTGAGACCCAGTACTTC.

The chain links TRBV14 to TRBJ2-5; D is uncertain. The V and J ends lost 1 base and 2 bases respectively, with 8 bases between them. The CDR3 has 14 amino acids. The germline V gene encodes CDR1 SGHDN and CDR2 FVKESK. The CDR3 bases are TGTGCCAGCAGCCAAGGGGGATATCAAGAGACCCAGTACTTC. This translates into CASSQGGYQETQYF.

This clonotype has more than one count but fewer than ten. This sequence joins TRBV7-9 and TRBJ1-1, with TRBD1 as a possible D gene (6 bases). CDR1 is SEHNR, CDR2 FQNEAQ, per germline (reference sequence). The CDR3 is 15 amino acids. Trimming took 1 base from V and 4 from J, leaving 13 bases between them. In nucleotides, the CDR3 is TGTGCCAGCAGCTTAGTTGGAGGGGGGAGCACTGAAGCTTTCTTT. Translated: CASSLVGGGSTEAFF.

The V call is TRBV21-1, the J call TRBJ2-4; the table assigns TRBD1, which was not confirmed against the DNA. TRBV21-1 is noted as a pseudogene. The CDR3 sequence is 19 residues long. The CDR3 here is CASSKLGTGASVAKNIQYF. Here the CDR3 DNA reads TGTGCCAGCAGCAAACTCGGGACAGGGGCCTCCGTGGCCAAAAACATTCAGTACTTC.

This clonotype has more than one count but fewer than ten. The J gene is TRBJ1-5, the V gene TRBV3-1; D might be TRBD1 (6 bases). The CDR3 contains 15 residues. The V end was cut by 2 bases, the J end by 3 bases, with 11 bases between. From germline, CDR1 is LGHDT and CDR2 YNNKEL (reference sequence). The CDR3 protein is CASSQTGTINQPQHF. The CDR3 DNA is TGTGCCAGCAGCCAAACAGGGACTATCAATCAGCCCCAGCATTTT.

This clonotype was detected many times. V usage is TRBV7-2 and J usage is TRBJ1-5; TRBD1 is a possible D gene (5 bases). The V gene's germline CDR1 is SGHTA and CDR2 FQGNSA. The V and J ends lost 3 bases and 0 bases respectively, with 9 bases between them. The CDR3 has 15 residues. CDR3 sequence (DNA): TGTGCCAGCAGCTTTTCGGGGGGTAGCAATCAGCCCCAGCATTTT. Amino acids: CASSFSGGSNQPQHF.

Turning to this clonotype: The junction does not match germline at one end; this may be a read error. This rearrangement joins TRBV7-9 to TRBJ2-7; D gene unclear. The CDR3 length is 12 residues. CDR1 SEHNR and CDR2 FQNEAQ come from the germline V gene (reference sequence). CDR3 protein: CASSFGDYEQYF. CDR3 sequence (DNA): TGTGCCAGCAGCTTTGGCGATTACGAGCAATACTTC. Looking up the rest from reference TRBV7-9 and TRBJ2-7 gives the full variable domain: DTGVSQNPRHKITKRGQNVTFRCDPISEHNRLYWYRQTLGQGPEFLTYFQNEAQLEKSRLLSDRFSAERPKGSFSTLEIQRTEQGDSAMYLCASSFGDYEQYFGPGTRLTVT.

The chain couples TRBV6-1 to TRBJ2-5, with D perhaps matching TRBD2 (6 bases). Deletions cut 6 bases from V and 0 bases from J, with 17 bases between. This CDR3 has 16 amino acids. Germline CDR1 is MNHNS and CDR2 is SASEGT. CDR3 sequence: CASRKYGTQYQETQYF. The CDR3 nucleotides read TGTGCCAGCAGGAAATACGGGACTCAGTACCAAGAGACCCAGTACTTC.

The rearrangement links TRBV20-1 to TRBJ2-7; 13 nucleotides align to TRBD2. V trimming: 6 bases; J trimming: 7 bases; junction bases outside the gene matches: 6. The germline V gene encodes CDR1 DFQATT and CDR2 SNEGSKA (reference sequence). The CDR3 has 13 amino acids. CDR3 residues: CSAGLAGAFEQYF. The CDR3 DNA sequence: TGCAGTGCCGGACTAGCGGGAGCTTTTGAGCAGTACTTC.

This clonotype came up many times. This chain joins TRBV29-1 and TRBJ2-7, with D unclear. The germline CDR1 and CDR2 sequences are SQVTM and ANQGSEA. The CDR3 has 11 amino acids. Deletions cut 6 bases from V and 3 bases from J, with 9 bases between. CDR3 sequence reads: CSVATLYEQYF. The CDR3 bases are TGCAGCGTCGCCACCCTCTACGAGCAGTACTTC.

CDR3 sequence reads: CASSLAPTTNEKLFF. CDR3 coding DNA: TGTGCCAGCAGCTTAGCCCCGACAACTAATGAAAAACTGTTTTTT. The rearrangement joins TRBV5-5 to TRBJ1-4; the D is unclear. This CDR3 has 15 amino acids. CDR1 is SGHKS, CDR2 YYEKEE, per germline (reference sequence). Trimming left V 2 bases short and J 0 bases short, with 8 bases between.

The chain combines TRBV2 with TRBJ1-1, with D uncertain. V was pared by 6 bases and J by 3 bases, with 11 bases between. Germline V gene sequence: CDR1 SNHLY, CDR2 FYNNEI. This CDR3 is 13 amino acids long. The CDR3 protein is CASRTEGDTEAFF. The CDR3 region has the DNA TGTGCCAGCAGGACCGAGGGAGACACTGAAGCTTTCTTT. The full variable domain, in which reference TRBV2 and TRBJ1-1 provide the parts outside the CDR3, is EPEVTQTPSHQVTQMGQEVILRCVPISNHLYFYWYRQILGQKVEFLVSFYNNEISEKSEIFDDQFSVERPDGSNFTLKIRSTKLEDSAMYFCASRTEGDTEAFFGQGTRLTVV.

This chain connects TRBV20-1 to TRBJ1-1, with D perhaps TRBD1 (5 bases). The CDR3 has 13 residues. Germline-derived CDR1 and CDR2 are DFQATT and SNEGSKA (reference sequence). V lost 1 base and J 5 bases, leaving 11 bases between the germline ends. Here the CDR3 DNA reads TGCAGTGCTAGAGTTTCGGGGGTGACTGAAGCTTTCTTT. Its translation is CSARVSGVTEAFF.

The rearrangement uses TRBV10-3 and TRBJ2-3; TRBD2 matches at 7 bases. CDR1 and CDR2 (germline): ENHRY, SYGVKD. Germline trimming cut 10 bases from V and 2 bases from J; bases unmatched to any gene: 6. The CDR3 consists of 13 residues. CDR3: CATVLALTDTQYF. For the CDR3, the DNA is TGTGCCACAGTACTAGCGCTCACAGATACGCAGTATTTT.